This TCR beta chain was captured by sequencing in a study of cytomegalovirus exposure and HLA in healthy donors. About the study: HLA-typed donors were the source of approximately 80 million unique TCRs, which an early data release held. Genotyping showed about 80% of fewer than 500 donors falling in the Caucasian-associated ancestry cluster.

The V end was cut by 4 bases, the J end by 3 bases, with 10 bases between. This CDR3 spans 14 amino acids. Germline V gives CDR1 LNHDA, CDR2 SQIVND (reference sequence). 60 Vbeta and 13 Jbeta primers were used in PCR. Repertoires were generated with immunoSEQ multiplex PCR, while TCRdb's copy carries only in-frame clones and drops some. This sample's clone table lists approximately 120,000 clones. Findings and caveats of the study: In presence/absence analyses, roughly uniform sequencing depth across donors was assumed. Among the CMV-associated chains, a few were confirmed in vitro as specific for CMV antigens.

Regarding this clone: The antigen is undetermined.

The clonotype was recovered from a man younger than 45 in good health and CMV-seronegative. The sample was PBMCs. This rearrangement joins TRBV19 to TRBJ2-4; no firm D call. The CDR3 is CASSRRSGKNIQYF. CDR3 nucleotide sequence: TGTGCCAGTAGTAGACGGAGTGGCAAAAACATTCAGTACTTC.